The following is a T cell receptor beta chain sequence with its context. Its antigen is unidentified. Distinct nucleotide sequences in the sample also encode this CDR3. This entry belongs to a study of beta chain features in type 1 diabetes. Every bit of the isolated RNA underwent reverse transcription, so sequencing read expressed TCRB transcripts. The assay was immunoSEQ multiplex PCR, and TCRdb's table has in-frame clones only and misses some. The table lists roughly 240,000 clones, approximately 14% of them singletons. Blood was drawn once from each donor into heparinised tubes. The draws averaged about 120 mL. The CDR3 is made up of 14 amino acids. Germline V gene data show CDR1 as SGHRS and CDR2 as YFSETQ. Trimming took 2 bases from V and 2 from J, leaving 7 bases between them. Study observations and caveats: PCR might favor shorter templates, but any such skew would affect patients and controls equally. Comparison showed that naive, central memory and Treg TCRB repertoires appeared more similar among patients than among healthy donors. The study found fewer insertions and more deletions at VDJ junctions in type 1 diabetes patients.

This receptor was taken from a woman in her thirties or forties in good health. What was sequenced was naive CD4+ T cells from blood. V usage is TRBV5-1 and J usage is TRBJ1-4; the D gene is possibly TRBD1 (5 bases). As DNA, the CDR3 is TGCGCCAGCAGCTTCGGGGGTACTAATGAAAAACTGTTTTTT. Translating gives CASSFGGTNEKLFF.